These T cell receptor beta chains were read from a single sample in a study of blood T cell repertoires in COVID-19. Clones were sequenced by immunoSEQ multiplex PCR, and TCRdb holds only the in-frame ones, with some missing. This table holds around 190,000 clones, about four fifths found once. Material for sequencing was peripheral blood. Source of these receptors: a woman in her sixties or seventies with COVID-19, enrolled during active disease. CDR3s include the opening cysteine and the closing phenylalanine or tryptophan. D genes are given only for firm matches. Clone size is stated in some rows and not others, as once, few, many or a class when expanded.

NA,TRBV6-1,TRBD1,TRBJ1-4,TGTGCCAGCAGTGATTCAGGGGGCGTCATACGAGAAAAACTGTTTTTT,CASSDSGGVIREKLFF
NA,TRBV28,NA,TRBJ1-3,TGTGCCAGCAGGATTCCTGGCCCCCCTGGAAACACCATATATTTT,CASRIPGPPGNTIYF
NA,TRBV4-1,TRBD2,TRBJ2-1,TGCGCCAGCAGCCAAGATGGGACTAGCGTCTACAATGAGCAGTTCTTC,CASSQDGTSVYNEQFF
NA,TRBV2,TRBD2,TRBJ2-2,TGTGCCAGCAGTTTGACTAGCGCAAGGAACGGGGAGCTGTTTTTT,CASSLTSARNGELFF
NA,TRBV7-2,NA,TRBJ1-2,TGTGCCAGCAGCTTCGGGACTGAAGCTAACTATGGCTACACCTTC,CASSFGTEANYGYTF
NA,TRBV11-2,NA,TRBJ1-5,TGTGCCAGCAGCTTAAATTTAGGAGAATCCCAGTCCCAGCATTTT,CASSLNLGESQSQHF
NA,TRBV5-1,TRBD1,TRBJ1-6,TGCGCCAGCAGAACCCTCGCCGGGACAGGGGACAATTCACCCCTCCACTTT,CASRTLAGTGDNSPLHF
NA,TRBV7-2,NA,TRBJ2-4,TGTGCCAGCAGCACTAAACACTACTCCAAAAACATTCAGTACTTC,CASSTKHYSKNIQYF
few,TRBV2,NA,TRBJ1-2,TGTGCCAGCAGTGTATTCGCCGGAGGGTATGGCTACACCTTC,CASSVFAGGYGYTF
NA,TRBV5-1,TRBD2,TRBJ2-1,TGCGCCAGCAGCTTGGGACTAGCGGGAAGCCGAAGATGGTCCTACAATGAGCAGTTCTTC,CASSLGLAGSRRWSYNEQFF
NA,TRBV7-2,TRBD2,TRBJ2-1,TGTGCCAGCAGCTTAGCCGGGGCTAGCGGGAGGGCCAATCGGTTCTTC,CASSLAGASGRANRFF
NA,TRBV5-1,NA,TRBJ2-3,TGCGCCAGCAGCTTTTTCCCGGCGGATTCAATCACAGATACGCAGTATTTT,CASSFFPADSITDTQYF
NA,TRBV5-8,TRBD1,TRBJ1-1,TGTGCCAGCAGCTCCAGGGACAGGGGAAAACGGTGGGACACTGAAGCTTTCTTT,CASSSRDRGKRWDTEAFF
NA,TRBV2,NA,TRBJ1-1,TGTGCCAGCAGTGGCACGACAGATGAAGCTTTCTTT,CASSGTTDEAFF
NA,TRBV27,NA,TRBJ1-2,TGTGCCAGCAGTTTCCGGACATCCTATGGCTACACCTTC,CASSFRTSYGYTF
NA,TRBV21-1,NA,TRBJ2-7,TGTGCCAGCAGCCCAAAAGAAGCGGAAGAGCAGTACTTC,CASSPKEAEEQYF
NA,TRBV6-5,TRBD1,TRBJ2-7,TGTGCCAGCAGGCGGACAGGGGTCTACGAGCAGTACTTC,CASRRTGVYEQYF
once,TRBV18,TRBD2,TRBJ2-3,TGTGCCAGCTCCCTGTGGGAGCGGGGGAACACAGATACGCAGTATTTT,CASSLWERGNTDTQYF
NA,TRBV5-3,TRBD2,TRBJ2-1,TGTGCCAGAAGCACCTTACTCGCTCCGGGACTAGCGGGAGTAGTCGCCTACAATGAGCAGTTCTTC,CARSTLLAPGLAGVVAYNEQFF
NA,TRBV7-8,NA,TRBJ2-1,TGTGCCAGCAGCTTAGTAGCGGTACGGGGAAATGAGCAGTTCTTC,CASSLVAVRGNEQFF
NA,TRBV5-1,TRBD1,TRBJ1-3,TGCGCCAGCAGCTCCCTTCCGGGACAGGGAAACACCATATATTTT,CASSSLPGQGNTIYF
NA,TRBV20-1,TRBD2,TRBJ2-7,TGCAGTGCTAGACCCGGGACTAGCACGTACTTC,CSARPGTSTYF
NA,TRBV19,NA,TRBJ2-3,TGTGCCAGTAGAGACGGGGGTGAAAGTGAAGGAGATACGCAGTATTTT,CASRDGGESEGDTQYF
NA,TRBV2,TRBD1,TRBJ2-7,TGTGCCAGCAGCCCCGGGACAGGGGGCACCTACGAGCAGTACTTC,CASSPGTGGTYEQYF
NA,TRBV2,TRBD2,TRBJ2-1,TGTGCCAGCACATCTAGCGGGGGCAACAATGAGCAGTTCTTC,CASTSSGGNNEQFF
NA,TRBV5-1,NA,TRBJ1-5,TGCGCCAGCAGCTTGGACAGCAGCAATCAGCCCCAGCATTTT,CASSLDSSNQPQHF